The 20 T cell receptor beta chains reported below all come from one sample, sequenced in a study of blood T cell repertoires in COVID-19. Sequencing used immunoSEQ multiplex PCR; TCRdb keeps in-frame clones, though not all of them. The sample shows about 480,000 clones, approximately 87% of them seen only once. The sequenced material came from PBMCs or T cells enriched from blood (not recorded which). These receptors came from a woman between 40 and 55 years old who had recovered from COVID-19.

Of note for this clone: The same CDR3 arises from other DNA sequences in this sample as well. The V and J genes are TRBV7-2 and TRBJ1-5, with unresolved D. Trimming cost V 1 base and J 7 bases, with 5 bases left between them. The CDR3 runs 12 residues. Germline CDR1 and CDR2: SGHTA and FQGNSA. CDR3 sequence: CASSLDGQPQHF. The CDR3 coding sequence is TGTGCCAGCAGCTTAGATGGCCAGCCCCAGCATTTT.

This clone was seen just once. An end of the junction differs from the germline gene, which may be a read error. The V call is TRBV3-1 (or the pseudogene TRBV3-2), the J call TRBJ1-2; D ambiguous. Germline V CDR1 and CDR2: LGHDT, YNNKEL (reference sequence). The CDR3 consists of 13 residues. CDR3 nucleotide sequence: TGTGCCAGCAGCAAAGAGAGAAGCTATGGCTACACCTTC. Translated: CASSKERSYGYTF.

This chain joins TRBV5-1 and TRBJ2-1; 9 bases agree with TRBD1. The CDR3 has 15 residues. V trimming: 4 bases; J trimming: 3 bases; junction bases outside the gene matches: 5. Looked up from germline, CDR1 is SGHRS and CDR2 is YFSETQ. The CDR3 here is CASSTGQGLYNEQFF. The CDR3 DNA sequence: TGCGCCAGCAGCACGGGACAGGGCCTCTACAATGAGCAGTTCTTC.

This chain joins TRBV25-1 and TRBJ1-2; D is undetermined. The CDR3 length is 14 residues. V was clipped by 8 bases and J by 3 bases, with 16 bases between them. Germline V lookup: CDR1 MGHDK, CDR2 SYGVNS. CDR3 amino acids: CASSSYLQDYGYTF. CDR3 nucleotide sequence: TGTGCCAGCTCGTCGTACCTCCAGGACTATGGCTACACCTTC.

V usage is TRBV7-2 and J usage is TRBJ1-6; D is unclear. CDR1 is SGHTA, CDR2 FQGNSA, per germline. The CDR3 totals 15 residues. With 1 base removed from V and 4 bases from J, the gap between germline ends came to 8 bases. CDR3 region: CASSLVRVYNSPLHF. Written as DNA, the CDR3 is TGTGCCAGCAGCTTAGTACGGGTTTATAATTCACCCCTCCACTTT.

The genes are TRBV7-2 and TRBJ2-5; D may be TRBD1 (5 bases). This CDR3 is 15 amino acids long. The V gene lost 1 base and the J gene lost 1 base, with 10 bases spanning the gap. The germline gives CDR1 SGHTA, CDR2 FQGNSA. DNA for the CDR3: TGTGCCAGCAGCTTAGTTGGGGCAGGCCAAGAGACCCAGTACTTC. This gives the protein CASSLVGAGQETQYF.

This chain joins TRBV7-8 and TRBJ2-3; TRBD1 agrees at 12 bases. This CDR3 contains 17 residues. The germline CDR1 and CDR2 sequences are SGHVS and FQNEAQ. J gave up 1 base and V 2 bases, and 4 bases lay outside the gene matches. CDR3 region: CASSLRDRGQGTDTQYF. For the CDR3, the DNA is TGTGCCAGCAGCTTACGGGACAGGGGGCAAGGCACAGATACGCAGTATTTT.

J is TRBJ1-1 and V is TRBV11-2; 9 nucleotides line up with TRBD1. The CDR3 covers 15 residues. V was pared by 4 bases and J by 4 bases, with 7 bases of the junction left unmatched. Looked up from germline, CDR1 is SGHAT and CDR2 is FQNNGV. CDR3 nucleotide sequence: TGTGCCAGCAGCTCCGACAGGGGGTTCGGCACTGAAGCTTTCTTT. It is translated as CASSSDRGFGTEAFF. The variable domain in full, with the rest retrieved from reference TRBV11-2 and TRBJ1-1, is EAGVAQSPRYKIIEKRQSVAFWCNPISGHATLYWYQQILGQGPKLLIQFQNNGVVDDSQLPKDRFSAERLKGVDSTLKIQPAKLEDSAVYLCASSSDRGFGTEAFFGQGTRLTVV.

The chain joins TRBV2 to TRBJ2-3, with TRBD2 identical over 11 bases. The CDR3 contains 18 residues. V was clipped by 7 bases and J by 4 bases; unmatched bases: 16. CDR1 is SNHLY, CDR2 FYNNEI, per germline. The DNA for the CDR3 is TGTGCCAGCACCGCCCCCCTAGCGGGAGGAGGGTTCGCAGATACGCAGTATTTT. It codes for CASTAPLAGGGFADTQYF.

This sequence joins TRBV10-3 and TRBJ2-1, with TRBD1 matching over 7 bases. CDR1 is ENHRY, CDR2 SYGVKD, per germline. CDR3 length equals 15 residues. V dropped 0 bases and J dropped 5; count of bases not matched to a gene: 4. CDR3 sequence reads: CAISESPGQHNEQFF. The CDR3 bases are TGTGCCATCAGTGAGTCGCCGGGACAGCACAATGAGCAGTTCTTC.

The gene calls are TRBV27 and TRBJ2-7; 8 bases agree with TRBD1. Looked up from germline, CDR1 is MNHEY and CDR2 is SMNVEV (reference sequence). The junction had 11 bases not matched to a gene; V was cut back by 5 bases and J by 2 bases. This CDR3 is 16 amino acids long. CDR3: CASSLLQGQGAYEQYF. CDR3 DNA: TGTGCCAGCAGTCTCCTCCAAGGACAGGGAGCCTACGAGCAGTACTTC.

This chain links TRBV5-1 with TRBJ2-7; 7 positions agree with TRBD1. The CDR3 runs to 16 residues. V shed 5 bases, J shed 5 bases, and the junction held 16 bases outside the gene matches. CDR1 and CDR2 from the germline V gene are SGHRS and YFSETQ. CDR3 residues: CASSHGDRPLRDEQYF. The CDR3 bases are TGCGCCAGCAGTCACGGGGACAGACCCTTGCGGGACGAGCAGTACTTC. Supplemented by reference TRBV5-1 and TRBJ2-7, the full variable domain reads KAGVTQTPRYLIKTRGQQVTLSCSPISGHRSVSWYQQTPGQGLQFLFEYFSETQRNKGNFPGRFSGRQFSNSRSEMNVSTLELGDSALYLCASSHGDRPLRDEQYFGPGTRLTVT.

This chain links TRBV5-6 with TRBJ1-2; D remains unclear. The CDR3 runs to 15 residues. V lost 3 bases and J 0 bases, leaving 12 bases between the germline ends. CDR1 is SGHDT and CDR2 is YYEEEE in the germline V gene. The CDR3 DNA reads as TGTGCCAGCAGCTGGCCGGGAACAACTAACTATGGCTACACCTTC. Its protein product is CASSWPGTTNYGYTF.

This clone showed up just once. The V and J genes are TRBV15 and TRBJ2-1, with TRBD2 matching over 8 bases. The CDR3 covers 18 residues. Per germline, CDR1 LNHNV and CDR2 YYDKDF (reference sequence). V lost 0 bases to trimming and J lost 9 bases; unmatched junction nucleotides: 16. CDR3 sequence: CATSRDRWREDPIAEQFF. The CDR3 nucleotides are TGTGCCACCAGCAGAGATCGGTGGCGGGAGGACCCCATCGCTGAGCAGTTCTTC.

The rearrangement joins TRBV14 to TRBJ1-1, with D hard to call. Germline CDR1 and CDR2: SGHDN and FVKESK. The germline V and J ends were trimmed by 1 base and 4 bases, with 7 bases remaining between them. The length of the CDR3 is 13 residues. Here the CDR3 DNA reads TGTGCCAGCAGCCAAGCTCGGAGCACTGAAGCTTTCTTT. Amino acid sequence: CASSQARSTEAFF.

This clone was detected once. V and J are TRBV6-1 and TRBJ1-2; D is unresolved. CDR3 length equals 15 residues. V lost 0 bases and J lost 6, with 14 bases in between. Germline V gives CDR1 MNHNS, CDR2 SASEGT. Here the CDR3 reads CASSEALGGLDGYTF. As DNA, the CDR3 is TGTGCCAGCAGTGAAGCCCTGGGTGGGCTCGATGGCTACACCTTC.

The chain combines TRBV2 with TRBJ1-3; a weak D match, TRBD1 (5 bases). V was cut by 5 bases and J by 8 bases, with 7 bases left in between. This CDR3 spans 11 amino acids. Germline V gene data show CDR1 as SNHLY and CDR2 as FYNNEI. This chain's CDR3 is CASSQGYTIYF. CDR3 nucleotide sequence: TGTGCCAGCAGTCAGGGTTACACCATATATTTT.

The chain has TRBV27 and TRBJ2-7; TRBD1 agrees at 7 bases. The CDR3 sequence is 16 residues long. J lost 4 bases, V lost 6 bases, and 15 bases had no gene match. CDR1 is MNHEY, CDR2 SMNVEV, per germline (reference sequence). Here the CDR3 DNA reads TGTGCCAGCAGCCACGCCTTCGGACAGGTAGAATACGAGCAGTACTTC. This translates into CASSHAFGQVEYEQYF.

CDR3 nucleotide sequence: TGTGCCAGCAGTTTAAGGGAGTCTAACTATGGCTACACCTTC. This gives the protein CASSLRESNYGYTF. The rearrangement links TRBV27 to TRBJ1-2, with D unclear. The CDR3 loop spans 14 amino acids. Trimming removed 2 bases at V and 0 bases at J, with 7 bases between. Germline CDR1 is MNHEY and CDR2 is SMNVEV (reference sequence).

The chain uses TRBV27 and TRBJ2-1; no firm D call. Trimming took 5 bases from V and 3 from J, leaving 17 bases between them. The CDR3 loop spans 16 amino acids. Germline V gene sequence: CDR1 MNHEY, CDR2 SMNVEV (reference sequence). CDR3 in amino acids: CASSPRERINYNEQFF. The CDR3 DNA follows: TGTGCCAGCAGTCCCCGAGAGAGAATCAACTACAATGAGCAGTTCTTC.